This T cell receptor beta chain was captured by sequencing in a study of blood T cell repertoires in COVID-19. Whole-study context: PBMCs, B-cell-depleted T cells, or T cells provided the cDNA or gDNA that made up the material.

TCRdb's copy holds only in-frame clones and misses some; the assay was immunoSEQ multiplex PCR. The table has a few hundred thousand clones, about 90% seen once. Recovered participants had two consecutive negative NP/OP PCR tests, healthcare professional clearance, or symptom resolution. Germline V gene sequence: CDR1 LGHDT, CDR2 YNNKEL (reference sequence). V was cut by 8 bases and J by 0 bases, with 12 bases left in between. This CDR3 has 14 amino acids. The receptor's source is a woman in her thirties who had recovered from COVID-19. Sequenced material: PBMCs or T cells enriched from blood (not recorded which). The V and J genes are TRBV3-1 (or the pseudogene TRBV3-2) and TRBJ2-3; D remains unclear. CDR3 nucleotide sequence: TGTGCCAGCCGATCAACATCCAGCACAGATACGCAGTATTTT. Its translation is CASRSTSSTDTQYF.